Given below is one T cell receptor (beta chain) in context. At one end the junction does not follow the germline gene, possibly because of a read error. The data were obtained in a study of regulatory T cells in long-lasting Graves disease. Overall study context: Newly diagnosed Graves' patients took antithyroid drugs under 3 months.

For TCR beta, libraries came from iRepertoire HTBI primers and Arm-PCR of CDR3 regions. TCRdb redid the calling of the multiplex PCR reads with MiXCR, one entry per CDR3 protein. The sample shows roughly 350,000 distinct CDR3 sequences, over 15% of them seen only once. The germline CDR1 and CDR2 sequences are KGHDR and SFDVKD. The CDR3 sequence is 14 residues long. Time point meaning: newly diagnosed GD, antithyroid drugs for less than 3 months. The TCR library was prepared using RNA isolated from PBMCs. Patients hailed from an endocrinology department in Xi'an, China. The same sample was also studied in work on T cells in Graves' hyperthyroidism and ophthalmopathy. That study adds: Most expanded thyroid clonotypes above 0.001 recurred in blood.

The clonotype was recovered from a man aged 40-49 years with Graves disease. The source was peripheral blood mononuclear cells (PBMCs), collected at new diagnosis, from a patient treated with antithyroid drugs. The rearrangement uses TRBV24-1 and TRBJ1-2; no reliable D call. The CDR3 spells CAASDFGQAYGYTF. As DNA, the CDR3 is TGTGCCGCCAGTGACTTTGGGCAGGCTTATGGCTACACCTTC.